This T cell receptor beta chain was recovered during a study of early T cells in non-severe SARS-CoV-2 infection. Study information: Chains from this unsorted whole-blood bulk RNA could not be paired. Study observations and caveats: VDJdb matching favored anti-spike CD8 responses, missing private and CD4 specificities.

Trimming cost V 1 base and J 3 bases, with 1 base left between them. CDR1 and CDR2 from the germline V gene are MNHNY and SVGAGI (reference sequence). The CDR3 totals 12 residues. In the library, individual cDNA molecules carried attached unique molecular identifiers. TCRdb ran MiXCR on the 5' RACE reads and lists one entry per CDR3 protein. The table has some 89,000 distinct CDR3 sequences, approximately 10% seen once. This clonotype was picked up a small number of times. Its antigen is unknown. The chain links TRBV6-6 to TRBJ1-5; D uncertain. This sequence originates from an adult who was a healthcare worker with PCR-confirmed SARS-CoV-2 infection or an uninfected control (not recorded which). The sample here was whole blood, taken at baseline. The CDR3 sequence: CASSYYNQPQHF. The CDR3 bases are TGTGCCAGCAGTTACTACAATCAGCCCCAGCATTTT.